The 18 T cell receptor beta chains reported below all come from one sample, sequenced in a study of blood T cell repertoires in COVID-19. Clones were read by immunoSEQ multiplex PCR, and TCRdb kept only the in-frame ones, dropping some. Of approximately 270,000 clones in the sample, around 90% are singletons; the top ten hold roughly 2.3%. Sequencing was performed on peripheral blood. These receptors were taken from a man aged 45 to 65 with acute or convalescent COVID-19.

The chain employs TRBV13 and TRBJ2-7, with 11 positions matching TRBD2. The CDR3 contains 16 residues. The germline CDR1 and CDR2 sequences are PRHDT and FYEKMQ (reference sequence). J was trimmed by 2 bases and V by 5 bases; bases with no gene match: 8. Here the CDR3 DNA reads TGTGCCAGCAGCCAGGGGCTAGCGGGGGGCCCCTACGAGCAGTACTTC. Encoded protein: CASSQGLAGGPYEQYF.

The genes are TRBV18 and TRBJ1-6; 7 nucleotides align to TRBD1. J was trimmed by 4 bases and V by 3 bases; bases with no gene match: 9. Germline V gene data show CDR1 as KGHSH and CDR2 as LQKENI. CDR3 size: 17 residues. CDR3 in DNA: TGTGCCAGCTCACCGGCACCGGGGACAGTTTATAATTCACCCCTCCACTTT. It specifies CASSPAPGTVYNSPLHF.

J is TRBJ2-7 and V is TRBV5-5; 9 nucleotides match TRBD2. V trimming: 0 bases; J trimming: 3 bases; junction bases outside the gene matches: 4. CDR3 size: 15 residues. Germline assignment: CDR1 SGHKS and CDR2 YYEKEE (reference sequence). CDR3 protein: CASSLGGTSFYEQYF. The CDR3 DNA reads as TGTGCCAGCAGCTTGGGCGGGACTAGCTTCTACGAGCAGTACTTC.

This sequence joins TRBV9 and TRBJ1-1; possible D gene TRBD1, 5 bases. This CDR3 has 13 amino acids. Per the germline V gene, CDR1 is SGDLS and CDR2 is YYNGEE. V lost 7 bases to trimming and J lost 0 bases, with 10 bases between them. The CDR3 bases are TGTGCCAGCGCTGGGGCAGTGAACACTGAAGCTTTCTTT. Translating gives CASAGAVNTEAFF.

This clone was counted between two and nine times. This chain connects TRBV6-6 to TRBJ1-5; D not certain. Germline V lookup: CDR1 MNHNY, CDR2 SVGAGI (reference sequence). Trimming shortened V by 10 bases and J by 4 bases, and 11 bases separated the two germline ends. The length of the CDR3 is 12 residues. The CDR3 here is CATRTENQPQHF. The CDR3, as DNA: TGTGCCACCAGGACGGAGAATCAGCCCCAGCATTTT.

The chain has TRBV18 and TRBJ1-4; 7 nucleotides agree with TRBD1. CDR1 KGHSH and CDR2 LQKENI come from the germline V gene. Trimming removed 6 bases from V and 3 bases from J; junction bases left unmatched: 16. The CDR3 has 18 amino acids. DNA for the CDR3: TGTGCCAGCTCGCGGCGCCCACAGGGGTTCGACGCTAATGAAAAACTGTTTTTT. This gives the protein CASSRRPQGFDANEKLFF.

The genes are TRBV19 and TRBJ1-1, with D unclear. V gave up 1 base and J gave up 1 base, with 10 bases separating them. This CDR3 region has 15 residues. Germline V CDR1 and CDR2: LNHDA, SQIVND (reference sequence). The CDR3 loop is CASSIGSPGNTEAFF. DNA for the CDR3: TGTGCCAGTAGTATAGGTTCTCCAGGGAACACTGAAGCTTTCTTT.

The chain carries TRBV5-1 and TRBJ2-2; the D gene is possibly TRBD2 (7 bases). Germline V gives CDR1 SGHRS, CDR2 YFSETQ. This CDR3 region has 15 residues. V was clipped by 2 bases and J by 5 bases, with 13 bases between them. CDR3 amino acids: CASSLAGQSTGELFF. DNA for the CDR3: TGCGCCAGCAGCTTAGCGGGACAAAGTACCGGGGAGCTGTTTTTT.

The V gene is TRBV30, the J gene TRBJ2-3; a possible D gene is TRBD2 (6 bases). Germline loops: CDR1 GTSNPN, CDR2 SVGIG (reference sequence). The CDR3 runs to 11 residues. CDR3 in amino acids: CAGGNQASQYF. The CDR3 coding sequence is TGTGCGGGAGGAAACCAGGCGTCGCAGTATTTT.

J is TRBJ1-5 and V is TRBV6-6, with TRBD1 matching over 7 bases. Germline lookup yields CDR1 MNHNY and CDR2 SVGAGI (reference sequence). The CDR3 has 15 residues. J lost 3 bases, V lost 6 bases, and 8 bases had no gene match. The CDR3 loop is CASSDRQGPNQPQHF. In DNA, the CDR3 is TGTGCCAGCAGCGACAGACAGGGACCCAATCAGCCCCAGCATTTT.

The chain carries TRBV29-1 and TRBJ1-1; TRBD1 is a possible D gene (5 bases). The V end lost 3 bases, the J end lost 1 base, and 9 bases lay between the germline ends. The germline CDR1 and CDR2 sequences are SQVTM and ANQGSEA. There are 13 residues in the CDR3. The CDR3 DNA is TGCAGCGTTGATAGGCAGGGGAACACTGAAGCTTTCTTT. It codes for CSVDRQGNTEAFF. The variable domain in full, completed from reference TRBV29-1 and TRBJ1-1, reads SAVISQKPSRDICQRGTSLTIQCQVDSQVTMMFWYRQQPGQSLTLIATANQGSEATYESGFVIDKFPISRPNLTFSTLTVSNMSPEDSSIYLCSVDRQGNTEAFFGQGTRLTVV.

This clone was counted once. This sequence joins TRBV7-2 and TRBJ1-5; D may be TRBD1 (6 bases). V dropped 5 bases and J dropped 5 bases, with 13 bases sitting between them. This CDR3 is built from 14 residues. Per the germline V gene, CDR1 is SGHTA and CDR2 is FQGNSA. CDR3 protein: CASSAGAGYQPQHF. CDR3 coding DNA: TGTGCCAGCAGCGCGGGGGCGGGGTATCAGCCCCAGCATTTT.

The genes are TRBV10-3 and TRBJ1-4, with TRBD1 identical over 9 bases. Trimming took 10 bases from V and 6 from J; bases not matched to a gene: 9. CDR3 length: 14 residues. Germline values: CDR1 ENHRY, CDR2 SYGVKD. CDR3 bases: TGTGCCAGTACAGGGGGCAGGTACGATGAAAAACTGTTTTTT. It specifies CASTGGRYDEKLFF.

This chain joins TRBV19 and TRBJ1-6; possibly TRBD1 for D (6 bases). The CDR3 is 14 amino acids. Germline loops: CDR1 LNHDA, CDR2 SQIVND (reference sequence). V lost 4 bases and J 8 bases, leaving 12 bases between the germline ends. CDR3 sequence: CASSTTGSYSPLHF. CDR3 in DNA: TGTGCCAGTAGTACGACAGGCTCCTATTCACCCCTCCACTTT.

The chain uses TRBV28 and TRBJ1-4; 7 nucleotides match TRBD1. CDR1 is MDHEN and CDR2 is SYDVKM in the germline V gene. The CDR3 sequence is 16 residues long. The J segment lost 7 bases and the V segment lost 6 bases, leaving 14 bases of the junction unmatched. CDR3 DNA: TGTGCCAGCAGCGATACAGGGGAAGGGTTGGGTGAAAAACTGTTTTTT. Translated, it gives CASSDTGEGLGEKLFF.

The chain uses TRBV12-5 and TRBJ2-5; 7 bases agree with TRBD1. The CDR3 is 16 residues long. V trimming: 4 bases; J trimming: 4 bases; junction bases outside the gene matches: 12. CDR1 is LGHNT, CDR2 FRNRAP, per germline. The CDR3, as DNA: TGTGCTAGTGGTTCGTTGGGGACAGCCAAGGGAGAGACCCAGTACTTC. It translates to CASGSLGTAKGETQYF.

The chain carries TRBV10-1 and TRBJ2-5; D unresolved. Germline assignment: CDR1 WNHNN and CDR2 SYGVQD (reference sequence). The CDR3 extends over 15 amino acids. The ends were cut back, 1 base at V and 2 bases at J, with 11 bases in the middle. CDR3: CASSELEASQETQYF. DNA for the CDR3: TGCGCCAGCAGTGAGTTAGAGGCGAGTCAAGAGACCCAGTACTTC.

The rearrangement uses TRBV29-1 and TRBJ1-1, with TRBD1 matching 7 bases. The CDR3 length is 15 residues. In germline, CDR1 is SQVTM, CDR2 ANQGSEA. The trim removed 8 bases at V and 1 base at J, leaving 13 bases unmatched. CDR3: CSLAPYRGPNTEAFF. DNA for the CDR3: TGCAGCCTAGCCCCGTACAGGGGCCCGAACACTGAAGCTTTCTTT.